This entry features one T cell receptor (beta chain) sequence. Germline CDR1 and CDR2: GTSNPN and SVGIG (reference sequence). This CDR3 is built from 14 residues. V was pared by 1 base and J by 7 bases, with 16 bases between. Adults of Caucasian background living in Nashville, Tennessee made up all donors. This specimen belongs to a study of shared clonotypes between healthy human individuals. This table comes from immunoSEQ multiplex PCR, and its TCRdb copy is limited to in-frame clones, with some not included. In the table there are over a million clones, about three quarters of which are singletons.

The origin of this receptor is a young man in good health. Sequenced material: memory CD4+ T cells sorted from blood. Subset here: CD45RA-negative fraction. This chain connects TRBV30 to TRBJ2-5, with D perhaps matching TRBD2 (6 bases). The CDR3 reads CAWSAGTVSTTQYF. Here the CDR3 DNA reads TGTGCCTGGAGTGCCGGGACTGTATCTACGACCCAGTACTTC.